This T cell receptor (beta chain) was profiled in a study of cytomegalovirus exposure and HLA in healthy donors. Germline-derived CDR1 and CDR2 are MNHNS and SASEGT. The CDR3 covers 14 residues. V dropped 10 bases and J dropped 0 bases, with 13 bases sitting between them. Study-level points and caveats: In a later analysis, HLA-C alleles had the fewest associated TCRs, DRB1 alleles the most. Sequencing depth roughly uniform across donors was assumed in presence/absence analyses. Trimming of TCR beta V- and J-genes showed a link, identified in a later analysis, to a missense DCLRE1C variant. According to reports, the classifier identified cytomegalovirus status with high specificity and sensitivity.

PCR amplification relied on 60 Vbeta primers (plus 13 Jbeta primers). Clones were read by immunoSEQ multiplex PCR, and TCRdb kept only the in-frame ones, dropping some. The sample shows more than 20,000 clones, nearly 80% of them seen only once. This clone has more than one count but fewer than ten. Antigen specificity is unknown. The sample was PBMCs. This sequence joins TRBV6-1 and TRBJ1-5; D is uncertain. This clonotype was sampled from a male donor in good health and CMV-seronegative. Written as DNA, the CDR3 is TGTGCCACGGAAGAGGGAGATAGCAATCAGCCCCAGCATTTT. It yields the protein CATEEGDSNQPQHF.